What follows is one TCR beta chain and its context. The data originate from a study of control samples from healthy donors and cancer patients. The germline V gene encodes CDR1 LNHNV and CDR2 YYDKDF (reference sequence). The CDR3 sequence is 15 residues long. V was shortened by 2 bases and J by 5 bases, with 15 bases between the two germline ends. Produced via immunoSEQ multiplex PCR; TCRdb's table is partial and in-frame only. Of roughly 130,000 clones listed, 75% to 90% are singletons. The specimen was blood. The TCR sequence derives from a woman aged 25 to 39 in good health. The chain is built from TRBV15 and TRBJ2-5, with a tentative D call TRBD2 (7 bases). CDR3 nucleotides: TGTGCCACCAGCAGACCCACCAGGGGAGGGGAGACCCAGTACTTC. Its protein product is CATSRPTRGGETQYF. Complete variable domain (other parts from reference TRBV15 and TRBJ2-5): DAMVIQNPRYQVTQFGKPVTLSCSQTLNHNVMYWYQQKSSQAPKLLFHYYDKDFNNEADTPDNFQSRRPNTSFCFLDIRSPGLGDTAMYLCATSRPTRGGETQYFGPGTRLLVL.